This TCR beta chain originates from a study of T cells in localized non-small cell lung cancer (dated by TCRdb to 2019 to 2021). For the study in its entirety: T cell repertoires of more than 200 early-stage NSCLC patients were analyzed, with tumors being compared against uninvolved tumor-adjacent lungs. NSCLC patients had a mean age of around 61 years, and more than 120 were male and some 98 female. All 240 or so NSCLC patients in the cohort were treatment-naive and had localized lung tumors that were resected. Broader findings and caveats from the paper: A median of around 57 of the top 100 tumor clones turned up in the paired uninvolved adjacent lung, and about 28 of those clones also ranked among the top 100 of that same adjacent lung. Higher T cell density in blood was associated with longer overall survival, whereas higher clonality in adjacent lung was associated with shorter survival. Uninvolved tumor-adjacent lung showed the highest T cell clonality, higher than tumor, which suggests more focused antigenic responses in the adjacent lung. Because the study design was exploratory, TCR variables were selected using unadjusted p-values without false-discovery rate correction. Multi-region tumor sequencing was not performed, so intratumor heterogeneity could not be excluded.

On this clone itself: Its antigen specificity is not known. Per-nucleotide qualities are absent, and no much larger clonotype sits a single base away.

TCR beta CDR3 regions were sequenced from DNA using the immunoSEQ Assay. Concerning the study's data processing: T cell density was computed as TCR beta template counts normalized to usable DNA estimated by amplifying housekeeping genes. The preseqR package was used to estimate richness by extrapolating to 400,000 templates for PBMC samples and to 120,000 templates for tissue samples. Clonality was defined by subtracting Pielou's evenness from one. Differential abundance testing on productive amino-acid clonotypes, with a minimum total count of 5 and an alpha of 0.1, was used to identify tissue-enriched TCRs. The Jaccard Index and the Morisita Overlap Index were used to measure repertoire overlap between compartments. GLIPH grouped TCR beta CDR3s together with public tetramer-defined viral CDR3s, and a viral motif had to include at least three viral sequences and also show V-gene enrichment. TCRdb took this table from immuneACCESS and kept in-frame rearrangements with V and J called. Such tables lack part of the clones; where checked against another copy, unresolved V genes explain under half of the gap, and the rest is unexplained. The DNA gave D and trimming, while V, J and clone size come from that table. The sample table lists about 20,000 clones, over 70% of them with a count of one. In total, the top ten clones hold 10% to 15% of the sample.

V is cut by 6 bases and J by 6 bases, and the space between the germline ends is 14 bases. Inclusive of the bounding cysteine and phenylalanine, the CDR3 is 14 residues long. Only the CDR3 region is kept as DNA, spanning 42 bases read in frame from base 1. Sequences LNHDA (CDR1) and SQIVND (CDR2) are obtained from the germline V gene (reference sequence). At diagnosis, peripheral blood, uninvolved tumor-adjacent lung and tumor were collected and stored as a combination of fresh-frozen and FFPE material. For TCR repertoire profiling, blood samples were analyzed as peripheral blood mononuclear cells. Sequenced here: PBMCs, sampled before any cancer treatment. This receptor was taken from a man aged 40-75 years with stage II squamous cell lung carcinoma. The receptor chain draws on TRBV19 and TRBJ1-4; no D gene call is confident. The CDR3 loop reads CASRVSWVDEKLFF. The sequence in DNA is TGTGCCAGTAGAGTTAGTTGGGTCGATGAAAAACTGTTTTTT. Here the CDR3 is joined to the reference TRBV19 and TRBJ1-4 genes, and the full variable domain is: DGGITQSPKYLFRKEGQNVTLSCEQNLNHDAMYWYRQDPGQGLRLIYYSQIVNDFQKGDIAEGYSVSREKKESFPLTVTSAQKNPTAFYLCASRVSWVDEKLFFGSGTQLSVL.